A single sample gave rise to the 29 T cell receptor beta chains below, sequenced in a study of T cells and Merkel cell carcinoma outcomes. Sequencing was performed with immunoSEQ multiplex PCR; in TCRdb, only in-frame clones are kept and a portion is missing. The table lists under 20,000 clones, 80% to 90% of them singletons. The sample comprised tumor tissue from Merkel cell carcinoma. The receptors come from a human donor with Merkel cell carcinoma.

The chain is built from TRBV5-1 and TRBJ2-7; maybe TRBD1 (6 bases). The V end was cut by 0 bases, the J end by 2 bases, with 15 bases between. Germline V gene data show CDR1 as SGHRS and CDR2 as YFSETQ. The CDR3 contains 16 residues. CDR3 DNA sequence: TGCGCCAGCAGCTTGGGAATAGGACAGAGGGCCTACGAGCAGTACTTC. It specifies CASSLGIGQRAYEQYF.

The chain carries TRBV13 and TRBJ1-1; D is uncertain. Germline values: CDR1 PRHDT, CDR2 FYEKMQ (reference sequence). There are 15 residues in the CDR3. Trimming pared 2 bases from V and 3 bases from J, leaving 13 bases between. The CDR3 DNA sequence: TGTGCCAGCAGCTTATCCCTCTCGCGGCACACTGAAGCTTTCTTT. Encoded protein: CASSLSLSRHTEAFF.

The rearrangement joins TRBV2 to TRBJ1-1, with D uncertain. Germline CDR1 SNHLY, CDR2 FYNNEI. The V end was cut by 4 bases, the J end by 4 bases, with 7 bases between. CDR3 size: 12 residues. The CDR3 nucleotides read TGTGCCAGCAGTGTTGTGGGCACTGAAGCTTTCTTT. Translation: CASSVVGTEAFF. The full variable domain, in which reference TRBV2 and TRBJ1-1 provide the parts outside the CDR3, is EPEVTQTPSHQVTQMGQEVILRCVPISNHLYFYWYRQILGQKVEFLVSFYNNEISEKSEIFDDQFSVERPDGSNFTLKIRSTKLEDSAMYFCASSVVGTEAFFGQGTRLTVV.

Judged by abundance, this clone is medium-sized. J is TRBJ2-1 and V is TRBV7-9, with 7 bases identical to TRBD1. This CDR3 comprises 14 residues. Trimming at V came to 3 bases and at J to 9 bases, leaving 8 bases not matched to a gene. Germline assignment: CDR1 SEHNR and CDR2 FQNEAQ (reference sequence). The CDR3 sequence: CASSLRQGVGEQFF. The CDR3 region has the DNA TGTGCCAGCAGCTTGCGGCAGGGGGTCGGTGAGCAGTTCTTC.

The chain recombines TRBV5-1 with TRBJ1-1, with D uncertain. Germline V gene data show CDR1 as SGHRS and CDR2 as YFSETQ. The CDR3 covers 13 residues. V lost 0 bases to trimming and J lost 10 bases, with 13 bases between them. The CDR3 DNA sequence: TGCGCCAGCAGCTTGGCCGGCTTTTCCCCAGCTTTCTTT. Translating gives CASSLAGFSPAFF.

CDR3 in DNA: TGTGCCAGCAGCTTATGGAGCAATGAGCAGTTCTTC. Translation: CASSLWSNEQFF. The rearrangement links TRBV13 to TRBJ2-1; D ambiguous. In germline, CDR1 is PRHDT, CDR2 FYEKMQ (reference sequence). CDR3 length equals 12 residues. V lost 2 bases and J 6 bases, leaving 5 bases between the germline ends.

The V gene is TRBV7-6, the J gene TRBJ2-3, with D tentatively TRBD2 (5 bases). Deletions cut 2 bases from V and 2 bases from J, with 11 bases between. This CDR3 is 15 amino acids long. The germline V gene encodes CDR1 SGHVS and CDR2 FNYEAQ. This CDR3 reads CASSLSDSYTDTQYF. The CDR3, as DNA: TGTGCCAGCAGCTTATCGGACTCTTACACAGATACGCAGTATTTT.

The chain carries TRBV2 and TRBJ2-3; TRBD2 aligns across 9 bases. Unmatched junction bases numbered 7, after V lost 5 bases and J lost 4 bases. The CDR3 contains 15 residues. CDR1 is SNHLY and CDR2 is FYNNEI in the germline V gene. CDR3 sequence reads: CASSLIAGVADTQYF. CDR3 in DNA: TGTGCCAGCAGTTTGATAGCGGGGGTTGCAGATACGCAGTATTTT. The full variable domain, completed using reference TRBV2 and TRBJ2-3, is EPEVTQTPSHQVTQMGQEVILRCVPISNHLYFYWYRQILGQKVEFLVSFYNNEISEKSEIFDDQFSVERPDGSNFTLKIRSTKLEDSAMYFCASSLIAGVADTQYFGPGTRLTVL.

This CDR3 is CASSAGDHGTEAFF. The DNA of the CDR3 is TGTGCCAGCAGTGCGGGGGATCACGGCACTGAAGCTTTCTTT. The V gene is TRBV2, the J gene TRBJ1-1; the D gene is possibly TRBD1 (5 bases). The CDR3 sequence is 14 residues long. Deletions cut 4 bases from V and 4 bases from J, with 13 bases between. CDR1 is SNHLY and CDR2 is FYNNEI in the germline V gene.

V gene TRBV27 combines with J gene TRBJ1-5; 7 positions agree with TRBD1. V was pared by 5 bases and J by 7 bases, with 5 bases of the junction left unmatched. The CDR3 is 13 amino acids. Germline V gene lookup returns CDR1 MNHEY and CDR2 SMNVEV (reference sequence). CDR3 coding DNA: TGTGCCAGCAGTACGACAGGGTGGCAGCCCCAGCATTTT. Its translation is CASSTTGWQPQHF.

V and J are TRBV7-6 and TRBJ2-7; 11 bases fit TRBD1. Germline V CDR1 and CDR2: SGHVS, FNYEAQ. This CDR3 has 15 residues. The V and J ends lost 5 bases and 3 bases, in that order; junction bases with no gene match: 6. The CDR3 DNA reads TGTGCCAGCAGCCAGGGGGGACAGGGGGGCTACGAGCAGTACTTC. Residues: CASSQGGQGGYEQYF.

This chain uses TRBV5-4 with TRBJ2-2; possibly TRBD1 for D (6 bases). With 4 bases removed from V and 2 bases from J, the gap between germline ends came to 9 bases. The CDR3 loop spans 14 amino acids. Per germline, CDR1 SGHNT and CDR2 YYREEE (reference sequence). The CDR3 DNA reads TGTGCCAGCAGCAGGACAGCCAACACCGGGGAGCTGTTTTTT. Amino acid sequence: CASSRTANTGELFF.

DNA of the CDR3: TGTGCCAGCAGCCGGACCGAGAGCACAGATACGCAGTATTTT. As protein: CASSRTESTDTQYF. The J gene is TRBJ2-3, the V gene TRBV2; no clear D. Per germline, CDR1 SNHLY and CDR2 FYNNEI. The CDR3 loop spans 14 amino acids. V was clipped by 6 bases and J by 0 bases, with 10 bases between them.

This sequence joins TRBV18 and TRBJ1-2; the D gene is possibly TRBD1 (5 bases). Looked up from germline, CDR1 is KGHSH and CDR2 is LQKENI. V was clipped by 1 base and J by 4 bases, with 13 bases between them. The CDR3 is made up of 15 amino acids. Written as DNA, the CDR3 is TGTGCCAGCTCACCACGTGAGGGGCTGAGCTATGGCTACACCTTC. Its protein is CASSPREGLSYGYTF.

The chain links TRBV18 to TRBJ1-3; 9 bases fit TRBD1. The CDR3 spans 17 residues. Trimming cost V 3 bases and J 4 bases; bases outside gene matches: 10. Germline-derived CDR1 and CDR2 are KGHSH and LQKENI. The CDR3 DNA follows: TGTGCCAGCTCACCCTTACCCGGGACAGGGAGCGGAAACACCATATATTTT. The encoded protein is CASSPLPGTGSGNTIYF.

This chain links TRBV23-1 with TRBJ1-2, with a weak D call TRBD1 (5 bases). TRBV23-1 is designated an ORF whose function remains uncertain. This CDR3 region has 16 residues. Trimming stripped 1 base from V and 5 bases from J, with 17 bases between. CDR3 sequence: CASSQYVRDADYGYTF. The DNA for the CDR3 is TGCGCCAGCAGTCAATACGTCCGGGACGCAGATTATGGCTACACCTTC.

V gene TRBV27 combines with J gene TRBJ2-1, with TRBD2 matching 12 bases. The length of the CDR3 is 16 residues. J was trimmed by 1 base and V by 7 bases; bases with no gene match: 5. CDR1 is MNHEY and CDR2 is SMNVEV in the germline V gene (reference sequence). This CDR3 is CASITSGGISYNEQFF. CDR3 bases: TGTGCCAGCATAACTAGCGGGGGGATATCCTACAATGAGCAGTTCTTC.

The DNA for the CDR3 is TGCAGCGTTGAAGACCGGGACAGACCAATGGGGGAGCAGTACTTC. It codes for CSVEDRDRPMGEQYF. The chain links TRBV29-1 to TRBJ2-7, with TRBD1 identical over 7 bases. This CDR3 is built from 15 residues. V dropped 0 bases and J dropped 7; count of bases not matched to a gene: 12. Germline assignment: CDR1 SQVTM and CDR2 ANQGSEA.

The chain links TRBV6-1 to TRBJ1-2, with D perhaps matching TRBD1 (5 bases). Germline CDR1 reads MNHNS; CDR2 reads SASEGT. The V gene lost 4 bases and the J gene lost 4 bases, with 13 bases spanning the gap. The CDR3 is made up of 14 amino acids. The CDR3 protein is CASSGLTASYGYTF. In nucleotides, the CDR3 is TGTGCCAGCAGTGGACTGACAGCGTCCTATGGCTACACCTTC.

The chain carries TRBV5-1 and TRBJ2-3; no reliable D call. The CDR3 has 14 amino acids. Germline-derived CDR1 and CDR2 are SGHRS and YFSETQ. Trimming shortened V by 2 bases and J by 2 bases, and 9 bases separated the two germline ends. Here the CDR3 reads CASSFQDLTDTQYF. The CDR3 nucleotides read TGCGCCAGCAGCTTCCAGGACCTCACAGATACGCAGTATTTT.

Notes on this clone: Other nucleotide sequences in the sample specify the same CDR3. This rearrangement joins TRBV4-1 to TRBJ2-1; tentatively, D is TRBD2 (6 bases). CDR1 and CDR2 from the germline V gene are MGHRA and YSYEKL. The CDR3 is made up of 13 amino acids. The V end lost 3 bases, the J end lost 10 bases, and 13 bases lay between the germline ends. The CDR3 sequence is CASSQRDLQEQFF. CDR3 sequence (DNA): TGCGCCAGCAGCCAGCGGGACTTACAAGAGCAGTTCTTC.

The sample holds a few counts of this clone. V is TRBV2 and J is TRBJ1-5; possible D gene TRBD1, 5 bases. The CDR3 is made up of 16 amino acids. With 7 bases removed from V and 1 base from J, the gap between germline ends came to 17 bases. CDR1 is SNHLY and CDR2 is FYNNEI in the germline V gene. Written as DNA, the CDR3 is TGTGCCAGCAACGGGGGTGGCCTGGAAAGCAATCAGCCCCAGCATTTT. Translating it yields CASNGGGLESNQPQHF.

To note about this clone: A read error may account for a junction end that differs from germline. This CDR3 is also generated by other DNA sequences in the sample. The CDR3 DNA is TGTGCCATCAGTGAGTCAAACGGTAACTATGGCTACACCTTT. This codes for CAISESNGNYGYTF. This chain uses TRBV10-3 with TRBJ1-2, with D uncertain. This CDR3 has 14 amino acids. The germline V gene has CDR1 ENHRY and CDR2 SYGVKD.

The V and J genes are TRBV29-1 and TRBJ2-3; 8 nucleotides align to TRBD1. From germline, CDR1 is SQVTM and CDR2 ANQGSEA. Losses at the gene ends were 6 bases for V and 4 bases for J; bases not matched to a gene: 6. The CDR3 extends over 13 amino acids. The CDR3 loop reads CSVGQGLPDTQYF. In DNA, the CDR3 is TGCAGCGTAGGACAGGGTTTACCAGATACGCAGTATTTT.

This clone was counted between two and nine times. The chain employs TRBV6-5 and TRBJ1-3; D remains unclear. The germline V and J ends were trimmed by 2 bases and 2 bases, with 13 bases remaining between them. Germline lookup yields CDR1 MNHEY and CDR2 SVGAGI. The CDR3 length is 16 residues. Here the CDR3 reads CASSYDGRIAGNTIYF. The DNA for the CDR3 is TGTGCCAGCAGTTACGATGGACGTATCGCTGGAAACACCATATATTTT.

The rearrangement joins TRBV21-1 to TRBJ2-7; the D segment call TRBD1 is taken from the table without a DNA check. TRBV21-1 is a documented pseudogene. There are 16 residues in the CDR3. The CDR3 region is CASSHLTGTGTGEQYF. The CDR3 nucleotides read TGTGCCAGCAGCCACCTGACCGGGACAGGGACCGGCGAGCAGTACTTC.

Regarding this clone: Other DNA sequences within the sample encode an identical CDR3. The rearrangement joins TRBV28 to TRBJ1-4; the D gene is possibly TRBD1 (6 bases). In germline, CDR1 is MDHEN, CDR2 SYDVKM. The CDR3 totals 17 residues. The germline V and J ends were trimmed by 6 bases and 6 bases, with 23 bases remaining between them. The CDR3 coding sequence is TGTGCCAGCAGCACGAACCTAATGACAGGCGGGGATGAAAAACTGTTTTTT. Protein sequence: CASSTNLMTGGDEKLFF.

V is TRBV28 and J is TRBJ1-5, with D maybe TRBD1 (5 bases). Trimming removed 6 bases from V and 7 bases from J, with 13 bases in between. Germline CDR1 reads MDHEN; CDR2 reads SYDVKM. The CDR3 runs to 13 residues. The CDR3 loop is CASRGLSGQPQHF. CDR3 DNA: TGTGCCAGCAGGGGCCTCTCAGGGCAGCCCCAGCATTTT.

There are a few counts of this clone. The V gene is TRBV6-5, the J gene TRBJ1-3; D ambiguous. Trimming removed 6 bases from V and 1 base from J, with 13 bases in between. Germline assignment: CDR1 MNHEY and CDR2 SVGAGI. This CDR3 has 15 amino acids. The CDR3 spells CASRPLRRSGNTIYF. DNA of the CDR3: TGTGCCAGCAGGCCCCTAAGGCGGTCTGGAAACACCATATATTTT.